This T cell receptor beta chain originates from a study of cytomegalovirus exposure and HLA in healthy donors. Details on this clone: Its antigen is undetermined.

Vbeta (60) and Jbeta (13) primers were used in the PCR. The protocol was immunoSEQ multiplex PCR, while the TCRdb copy is restricted to in-frame clones and leaves out a portion. The sample yields some 160,000 clones, of which the top ten take up 2.1%. Study results and caveats: Later work found most CMV-associated TCR beta chains apparently HLA-restricted.

This receptor was obtained from a man aged 25 to 40 in good health and CMV-seronegative. Sequences were obtained from PBMCs.

CDR3 bases: TGTGCCAGCAGCTTTAGCGGGAGCCAACGCAATGAGCAGTTCTTC. It encodes CASSFSGSQRNEQFF. The chain is built from TRBV7-3 and TRBJ2-1, with TRBD2 identical over 9 bases. CDR1 and CDR2 (germline): SGHTA, FQGTGA. J was trimmed by 6 bases and V by 3 bases; bases with no gene match: 6. CDR3 length: 15 residues.